This paragraph covers one T cell receptor gamma chain sequence. Its antigen is currently unknown. The data derive from a study of Vδ1+ human thymocytes. The CDR3 length is 15 residues. Germline CDR1 is VENAVY and CDR2 is YDSYNSRV. V was clipped by 4 bases and J by 3 bases; unmatched bases: 12. Study results and limitations: Despite high sort purity, roughly a fifth of thymic T cell receptor delta sequences were Vdelta2. Unexpected Vdelta2 sequences could cause misinterpretation of bulk repertoire data. Thymic TRG and TRD repertoires appeared highly polyclonal.

Sequences come from RNA converted to cDNA by reverse transcription. Multiplex PCR used pooled V-gene forward primers and a constant-region reverse primer to amplify CDR3s. TCRdb repeated clone calling on the multiplex PCR reads with CATT. The sample consists of about 36,000 gamma-chain clones, around 20% of them appearing once. The sorted cells were CD3+ Vdelta1+ Vdelta2- thymocytes from alphabeta-depleted thymus. Vdelta1+ thymocyte sorts reached between roughly 97% and 99.6% purity. This TCR was sampled from a girl under three years old who had congenital heart surgery. The V call is TRGV8, the J call TRGJ1 or TRGJ2. Sequencing was done on a sample of Vdelta1+ gamma-delta thymocytes from the thymus. Subset in this sample: FACS-sorted CD3+ TCRalphabeta- TCRVdelta1+ TCRVdelta2- thymocytes. CDR3 sequence: CATWESRGGYYKKLF. CDR3 sequence (DNA): TGTGCCACCTGGGAATCCAGAGGTGGTTATTATAAGAAACTCTTT.